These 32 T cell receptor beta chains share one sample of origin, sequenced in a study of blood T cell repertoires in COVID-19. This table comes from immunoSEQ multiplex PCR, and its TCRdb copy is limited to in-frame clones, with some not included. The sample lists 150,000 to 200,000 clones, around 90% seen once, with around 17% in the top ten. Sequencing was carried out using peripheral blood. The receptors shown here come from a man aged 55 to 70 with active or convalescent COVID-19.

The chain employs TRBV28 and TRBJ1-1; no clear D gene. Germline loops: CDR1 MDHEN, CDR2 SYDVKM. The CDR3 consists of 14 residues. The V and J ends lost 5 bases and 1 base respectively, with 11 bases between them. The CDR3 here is CASSPSGGNTEAFF. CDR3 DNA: TGTGCCAGCAGTCCTTCCGGAGGGAACACTGAAGCTTTCTTT.

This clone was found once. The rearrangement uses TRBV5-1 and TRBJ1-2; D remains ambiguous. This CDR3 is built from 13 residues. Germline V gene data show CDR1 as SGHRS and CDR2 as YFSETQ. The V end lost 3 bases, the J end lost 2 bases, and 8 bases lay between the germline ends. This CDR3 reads CASSWSQNYGYTF. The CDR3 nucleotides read TGCGCCAGCAGCTGGTCCCAGAACTATGGCTACACCTTC. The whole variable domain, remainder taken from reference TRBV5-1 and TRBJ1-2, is KAGVTQTPRYLIKTRGQQVTLSCSPISGHRSVSWYQQTPGQGLQFLFEYFSETQRNKGNFPGRFSGRQFSNSRSEMNVSTLELGDSALYLCASSWSQNYGYTFGSGTRLTVV.

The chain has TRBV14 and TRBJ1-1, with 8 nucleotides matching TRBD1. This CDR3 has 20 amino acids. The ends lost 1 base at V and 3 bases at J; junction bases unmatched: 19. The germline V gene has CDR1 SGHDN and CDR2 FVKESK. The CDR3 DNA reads TGTGCCAGCAGCCAAGTTCCCCCAATGTGGACAGGGAGTATGTACACTGAAGCTTTCTTT. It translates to CASSQVPPMWTGSMYTEAFF.

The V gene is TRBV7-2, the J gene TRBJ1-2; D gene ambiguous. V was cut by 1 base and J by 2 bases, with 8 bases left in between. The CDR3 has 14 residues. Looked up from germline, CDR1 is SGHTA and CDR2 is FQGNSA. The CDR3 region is CASSLGSGNYGYTF. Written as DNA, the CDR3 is TGTGCCAGCAGCTTAGGTTCAGGCAACTATGGCTACACCTTC.

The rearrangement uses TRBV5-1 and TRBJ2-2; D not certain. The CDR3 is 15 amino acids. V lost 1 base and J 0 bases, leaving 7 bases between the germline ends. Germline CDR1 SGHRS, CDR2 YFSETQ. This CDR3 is CASSLSRPNTGELFF. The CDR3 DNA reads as TGCGCCAGCAGCTTGTCCAGGCCGAACACCGGGGAGCTGTTTTTT. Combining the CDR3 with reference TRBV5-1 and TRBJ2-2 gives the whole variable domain KAGVTQTPRYLIKTRGQQVTLSCSPISGHRSVSWYQQTPGQGLQFLFEYFSETQRNKGNFPGRFSGRQFSNSRSEMNVSTLELGDSALYLCASSLSRPNTGELFFGEGSRLTVL.

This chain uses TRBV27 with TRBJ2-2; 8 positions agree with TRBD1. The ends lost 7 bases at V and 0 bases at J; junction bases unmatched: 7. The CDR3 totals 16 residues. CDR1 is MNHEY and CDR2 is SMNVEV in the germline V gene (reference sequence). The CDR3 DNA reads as TGTGCCAGCACAGGGACAGGTGTTTCGAACACCGGGGAGCTGTTTTTT. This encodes CASTGTGVSNTGELFF.

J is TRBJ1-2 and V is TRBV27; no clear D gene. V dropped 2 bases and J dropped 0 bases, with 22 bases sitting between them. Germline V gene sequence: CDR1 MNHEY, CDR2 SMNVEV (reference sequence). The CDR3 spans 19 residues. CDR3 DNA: TGTGCCAGCAGTTTAAGCCCCTCCTCTGGGAGGCGGTCTAACTATGGCTACACCTTC. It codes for CASSLSPSSGRRSNYGYTF.

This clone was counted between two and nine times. This CDR3 reads CAWGTGSGNTIYF. In nucleotides, the CDR3 is TGTGCCTGGGGGACAGGCTCTGGAAACACCATATATTTT. The V call is TRBV30, the J call TRBJ1-3; 8 nucleotides align to TRBD1. This CDR3 spans 13 amino acids. The germline V gene encodes CDR1 GTSNPN and CDR2 SVGIG (reference sequence). V shed 5 bases and J 0 bases; nucleotides not matched to a gene: 0.

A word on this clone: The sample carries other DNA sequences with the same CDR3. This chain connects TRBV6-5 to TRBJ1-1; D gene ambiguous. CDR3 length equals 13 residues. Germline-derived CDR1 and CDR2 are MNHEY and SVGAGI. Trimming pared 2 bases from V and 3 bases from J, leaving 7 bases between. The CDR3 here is CASSYGGYTEAFF. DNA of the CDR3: TGTGCCAGCAGTTACGGCGGATACACTGAAGCTTTCTTT.

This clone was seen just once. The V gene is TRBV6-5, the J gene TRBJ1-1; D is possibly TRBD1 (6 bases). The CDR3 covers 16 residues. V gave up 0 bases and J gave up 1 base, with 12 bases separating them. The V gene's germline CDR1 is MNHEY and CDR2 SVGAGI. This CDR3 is CASSYSLARGNTEAFF. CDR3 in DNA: TGTGCCAGCAGTTACTCATTAGCCAGGGGGAACACTGAAGCTTTCTTT.

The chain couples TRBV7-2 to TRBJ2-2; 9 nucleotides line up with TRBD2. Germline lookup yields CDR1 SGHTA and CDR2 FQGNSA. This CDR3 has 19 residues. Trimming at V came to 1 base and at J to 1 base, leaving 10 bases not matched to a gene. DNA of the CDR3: TGTGCCAGCAGCTTAGGGCACGGGCGGGGGGGCCGGAACACCGGGGAGCTGTTTTTT. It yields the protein CASSLGHGRGGRNTGELFF.

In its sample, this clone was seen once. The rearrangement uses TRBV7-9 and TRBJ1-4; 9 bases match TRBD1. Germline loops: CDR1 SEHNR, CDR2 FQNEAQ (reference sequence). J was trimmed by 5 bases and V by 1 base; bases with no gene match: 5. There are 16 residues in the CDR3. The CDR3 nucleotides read TGTGCCAGCAGCTTAGGGACAGGGGCCGGGAATGAAAAACTGTTTTTT. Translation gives CASSLGTGAGNEKLFF.

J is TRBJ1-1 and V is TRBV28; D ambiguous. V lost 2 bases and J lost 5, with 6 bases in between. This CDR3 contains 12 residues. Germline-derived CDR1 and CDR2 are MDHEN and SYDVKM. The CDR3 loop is CASSLDGTEAFF. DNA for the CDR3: TGTGCCAGCAGTTTAGACGGGACTGAAGCTTTCTTT.

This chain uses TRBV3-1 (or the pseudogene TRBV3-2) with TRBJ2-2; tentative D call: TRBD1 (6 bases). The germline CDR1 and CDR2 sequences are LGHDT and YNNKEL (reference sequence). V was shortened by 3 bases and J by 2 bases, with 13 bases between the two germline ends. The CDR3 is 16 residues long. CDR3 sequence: CASSQGNRVNTGELFF. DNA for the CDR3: TGTGCCAGCAGCCAGGGAAACAGGGTCAACACCGGGGAGCTGTTTTTT.

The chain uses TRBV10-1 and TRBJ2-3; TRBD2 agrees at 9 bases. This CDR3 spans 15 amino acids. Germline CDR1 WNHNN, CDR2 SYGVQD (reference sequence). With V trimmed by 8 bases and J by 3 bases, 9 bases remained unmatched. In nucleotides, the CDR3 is TGCGCCAGCCAGGCAGCGGGAGGAAGAACAGATACGCAGTATTTT. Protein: CASQAAGGRTDTQYF.

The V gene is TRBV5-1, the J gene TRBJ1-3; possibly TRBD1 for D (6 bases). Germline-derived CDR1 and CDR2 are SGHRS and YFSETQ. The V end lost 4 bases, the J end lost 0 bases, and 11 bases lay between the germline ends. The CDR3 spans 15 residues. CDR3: CASSTGQYSGNTIYF. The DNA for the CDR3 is TGCGCCAGCAGCACCGGACAGTACTCTGGAAACACCATATATTTT.

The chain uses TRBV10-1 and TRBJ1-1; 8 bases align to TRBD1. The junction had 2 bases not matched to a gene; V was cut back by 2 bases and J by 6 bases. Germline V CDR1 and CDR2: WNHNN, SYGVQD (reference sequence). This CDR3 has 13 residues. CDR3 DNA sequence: TGCGCCAGCAGTGAGCAACAGGGGGCTGAAGCTTTCTTT. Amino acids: CASSEQQGAEAFF.

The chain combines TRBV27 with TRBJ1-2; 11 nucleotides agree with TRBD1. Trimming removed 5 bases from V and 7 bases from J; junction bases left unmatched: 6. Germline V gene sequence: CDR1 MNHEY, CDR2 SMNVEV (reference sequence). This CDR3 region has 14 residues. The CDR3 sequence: CASSPRTGGFGYTF. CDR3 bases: TGTGCCAGCAGTCCCCGGACAGGGGGCTTTGGCTACACCTTC.

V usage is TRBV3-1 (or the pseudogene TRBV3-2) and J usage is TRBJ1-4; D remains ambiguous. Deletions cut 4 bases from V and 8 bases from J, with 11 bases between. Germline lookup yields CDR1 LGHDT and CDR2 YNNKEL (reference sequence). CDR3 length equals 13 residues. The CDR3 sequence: CASSRSLREKLFF. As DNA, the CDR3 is TGTGCCAGCAGCCGATCCCTACGGGAAAAACTGTTTTTT.

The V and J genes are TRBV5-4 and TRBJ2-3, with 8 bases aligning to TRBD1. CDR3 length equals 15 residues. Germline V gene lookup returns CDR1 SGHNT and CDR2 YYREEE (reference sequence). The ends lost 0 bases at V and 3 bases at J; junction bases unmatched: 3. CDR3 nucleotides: TGTGCCAGCAGCTTGGAGGGACAGGTTACAGATACGCAGTATTTT. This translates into CASSLEGQVTDTQYF.

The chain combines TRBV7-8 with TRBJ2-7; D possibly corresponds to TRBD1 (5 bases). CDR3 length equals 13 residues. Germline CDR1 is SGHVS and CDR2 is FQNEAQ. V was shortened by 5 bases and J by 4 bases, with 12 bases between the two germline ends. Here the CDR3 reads CASSPTQGYEQYF. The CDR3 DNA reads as TGTGCCAGCAGCCCTACTCAGGGATACGAGCAGTACTTC.

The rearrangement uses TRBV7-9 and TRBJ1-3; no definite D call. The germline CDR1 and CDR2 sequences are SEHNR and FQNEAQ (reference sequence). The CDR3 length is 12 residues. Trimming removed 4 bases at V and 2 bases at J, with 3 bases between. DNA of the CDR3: TGTGCCAGCAGCTCTCCTGGAAACACCATATATTTT. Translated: CASSSPGNTIYF. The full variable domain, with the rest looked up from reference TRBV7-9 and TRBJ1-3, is DTGVSQNPRHKITKRGQNVTFRCDPISEHNRLYWYRQTLGQGPEFLTYFQNEAQLEKSRLLSDRFSAERPKGSFSTLEIQRTEQGDSAMYLCASSSPGNTIYFGEGSWLTVV.

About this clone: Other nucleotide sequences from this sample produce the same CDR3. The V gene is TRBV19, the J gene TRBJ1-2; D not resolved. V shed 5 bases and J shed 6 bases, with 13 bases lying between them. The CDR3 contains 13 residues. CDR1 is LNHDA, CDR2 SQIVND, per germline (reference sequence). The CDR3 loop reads CASSFYGEHGYTF. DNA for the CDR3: TGTGCCAGTAGTTTTTACGGGGAGCATGGCTACACCTTC.

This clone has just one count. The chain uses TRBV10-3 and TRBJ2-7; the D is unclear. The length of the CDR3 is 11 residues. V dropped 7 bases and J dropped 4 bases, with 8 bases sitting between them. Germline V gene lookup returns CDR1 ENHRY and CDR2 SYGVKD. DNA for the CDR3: TGTGCCATCACCTCGAGATACGAGCAGTACTTC. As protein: CAITSRYEQYF.

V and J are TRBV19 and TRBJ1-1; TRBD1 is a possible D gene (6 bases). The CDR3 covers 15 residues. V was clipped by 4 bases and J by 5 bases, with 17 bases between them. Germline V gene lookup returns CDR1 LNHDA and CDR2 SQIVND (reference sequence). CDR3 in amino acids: CASSKGEGSWTEAFF. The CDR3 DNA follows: TGTGCCAGTAGTAAGGGGGAGGGAAGCTGGACTGAAGCTTTCTTT.

CDR3 sequence reads: CASSLGLATVYNEQFF. DNA of the CDR3: TGCGCCAGCAGCTTGGGTTTAGCCACGGTCTACAATGAGCAGTTCTTC. The chain carries TRBV5-1 and TRBJ2-1; D gene uncertain. Germline CDR1 SGHRS, CDR2 YFSETQ. The germline V and J ends were trimmed by 0 bases and 3 bases, with 13 bases remaining between them. CDR3 length equals 16 residues.

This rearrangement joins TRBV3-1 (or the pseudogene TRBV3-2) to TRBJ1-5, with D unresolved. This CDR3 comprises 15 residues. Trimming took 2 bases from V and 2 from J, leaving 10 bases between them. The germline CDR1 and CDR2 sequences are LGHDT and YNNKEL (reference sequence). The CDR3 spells CASSQLSGGNQPQHF. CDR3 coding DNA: TGTGCCAGCAGCCAATTATCCGGTGGCAATCAGCCCCAGCATTTT.

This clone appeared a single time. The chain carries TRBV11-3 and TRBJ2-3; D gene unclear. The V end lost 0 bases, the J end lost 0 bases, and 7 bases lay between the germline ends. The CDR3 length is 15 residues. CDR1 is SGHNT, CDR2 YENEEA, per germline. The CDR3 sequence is CASSLDVKSTDTQYF. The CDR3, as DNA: TGTGCCAGCAGCTTAGATGTAAAAAGCACAGATACGCAGTATTTT. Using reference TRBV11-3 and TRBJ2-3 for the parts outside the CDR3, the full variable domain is EAGVVQSPRYKIIEKKQPVAFWCNPISGHNTLYWYLQNLGQGPELLIRYENEEAVDDSQLPKDRFSAERLKGVDSTLKIQPAELGDSAVYLCASSLDVKSTDTQYFGPGTRLTVL.

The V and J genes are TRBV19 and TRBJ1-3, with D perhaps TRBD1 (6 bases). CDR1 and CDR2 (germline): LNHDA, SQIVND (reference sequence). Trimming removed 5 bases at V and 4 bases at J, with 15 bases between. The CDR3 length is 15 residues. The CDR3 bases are TGTGCCAGTAGTGCCGCCCAGGGGCTAGGAAACACCATATATTTT. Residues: CASSAAQGLGNTIYF.

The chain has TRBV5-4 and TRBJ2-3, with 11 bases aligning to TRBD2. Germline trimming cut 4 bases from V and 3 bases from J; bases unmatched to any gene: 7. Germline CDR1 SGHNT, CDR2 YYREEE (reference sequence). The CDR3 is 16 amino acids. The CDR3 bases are TGTGCCAGCAGCCCCACTAGCGGGAGTAAGACAGATACGCAGTATTTT. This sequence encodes CASSPTSGSKTDTQYF.

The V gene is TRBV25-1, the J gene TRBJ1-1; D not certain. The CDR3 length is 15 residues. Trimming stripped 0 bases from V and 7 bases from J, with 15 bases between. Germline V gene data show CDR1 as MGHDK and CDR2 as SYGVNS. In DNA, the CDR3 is TGTGCCAGCAGTGAATATAAATCAACCGCCGGTGAAGCTTTCTTT. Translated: CASSEYKSTAGEAFF.

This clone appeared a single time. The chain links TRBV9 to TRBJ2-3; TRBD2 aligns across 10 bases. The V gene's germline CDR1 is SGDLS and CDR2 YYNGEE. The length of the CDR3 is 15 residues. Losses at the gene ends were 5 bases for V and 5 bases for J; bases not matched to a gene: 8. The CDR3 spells CASRERGGSIDTQYF. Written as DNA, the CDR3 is TGTGCCAGCAGGGAGCGGGGGGGCTCAATAGATACGCAGTATTTT.